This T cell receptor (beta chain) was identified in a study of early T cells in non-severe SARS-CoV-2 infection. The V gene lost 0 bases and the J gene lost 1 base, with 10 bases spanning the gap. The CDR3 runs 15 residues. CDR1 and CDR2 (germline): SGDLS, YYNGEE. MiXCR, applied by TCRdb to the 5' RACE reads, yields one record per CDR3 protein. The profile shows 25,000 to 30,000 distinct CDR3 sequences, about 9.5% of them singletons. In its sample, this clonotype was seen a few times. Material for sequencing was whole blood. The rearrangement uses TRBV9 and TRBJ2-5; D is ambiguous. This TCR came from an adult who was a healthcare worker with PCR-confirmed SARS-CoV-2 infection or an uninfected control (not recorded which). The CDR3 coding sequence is TGTGCCAGCAGCGTAGCTGAGGAATTCCAAGAGACCCAGTACTTC. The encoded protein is CASSVAEEFQETQYF.